This T cell receptor (beta chain) was recorded in a study of shared clonotypes between healthy human individuals. The overall study: The plates for each donor numbered three CD4 naive, three CD4 memory, two CD8 naive and one CD8 memory.

V was trimmed by 0 bases and J by 1 base, leaving 11 bases between them. The germline V gene encodes CDR1 MNHNS and CDR2 SASEGT. This CDR3 has 16 amino acids. As to this clone: The antigen is not known.

Measured with immunoSEQ multiplex PCR; TCRdb has only the in-frame clones, and not every one. The sample has under 2.5 million clones; 85% to 95% are singletons. Broader study findings: Genetic and exposure-history diversity was limited by the small donor number.

The sample comprised naive CD4+ T cells from PBMCs. Subset described: CD45RA+ positively selected. The receptor was derived from a man between 18 and 29 years old in good health. Some clones in this sample may be carry-over from other donors' samples. The chain couples TRBV6-1 to TRBJ2-3, with D perhaps TRBD1 (5 bases). The CDR3 DNA sequence: TGTGCCAGCAGTGAAGCAGGGGCGCCCGGCACAGATACGCAGTATTTT. It is translated as CASSEAGAPGTDTQYF.